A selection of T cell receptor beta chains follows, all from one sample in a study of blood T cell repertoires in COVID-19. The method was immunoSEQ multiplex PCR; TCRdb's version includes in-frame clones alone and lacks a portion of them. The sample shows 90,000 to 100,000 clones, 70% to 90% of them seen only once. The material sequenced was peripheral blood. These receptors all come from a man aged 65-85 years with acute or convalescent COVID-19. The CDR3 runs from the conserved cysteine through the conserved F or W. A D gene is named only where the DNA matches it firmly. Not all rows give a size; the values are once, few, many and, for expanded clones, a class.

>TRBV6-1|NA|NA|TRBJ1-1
TGTGCCAGCAGTGAAGCGCGTCAGGGAAAGAGGAACACTGAAGCTTTCTTT
CASSEARQGKRNTEAFF
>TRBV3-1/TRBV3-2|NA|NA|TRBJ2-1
TGTGCCAGCAGCCAAGATCCCCCGAGCGATGAGCAGTTCTTC
CASSQDPPSDEQFF
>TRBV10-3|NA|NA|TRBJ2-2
TGTGCCATCATGCAGGGAGGTAGAGCCGGGGAGCTGTTTTTT
CAIMQGGRAGELFF
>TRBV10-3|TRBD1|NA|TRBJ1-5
TGTGCCATCAGTGAGTCAAGTGGGGCTACAGGGGGCCGGATGGAGCCCCAGCATTTT
CAISESSGATGGRMEPQHF
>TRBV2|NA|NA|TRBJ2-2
TGTGCCAGCAGTCAGACAGTCACCGGGGAGCTGTTTTTT
CASSQTVTGELFF
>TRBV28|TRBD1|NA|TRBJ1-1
TGTGCCAGCAGTGCACCGGGACAGGGGCTTTATGAAGCTTTCTTT
CASSAPGQGLYEAFF
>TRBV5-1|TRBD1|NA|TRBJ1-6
TGCGCCAGCAGCACGACAGGGGAATATAATTCACCCCTCCACTTT
CASSTTGEYNSPLHF
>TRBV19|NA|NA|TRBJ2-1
TGTGCCAGTTCCTCGGGGTTATACAATGAGCAGTTCTTC
CASSSGLYNEQFF
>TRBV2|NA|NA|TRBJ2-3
TGTGCCAGCAGTCCTCCCCTAAGTTCGGGGGAGCTAACAGATACGCAGTATTTT
CASSPPLSSGELTDTQYF
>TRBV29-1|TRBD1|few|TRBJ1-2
TGCAGCGTGAGAGAGGGGGCGACTCGTAACTATGGCTACACCTTC
CSVREGATRNYGYTF
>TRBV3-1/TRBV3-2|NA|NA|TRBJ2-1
TGTGCCAGCAGCCAAAGCGGCGTCTACAATGAGCAGTTCTTC
CASSQSGVYNEQFF
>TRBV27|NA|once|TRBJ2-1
TGTGCCAGCAGTTCCCAGGGATTGGGGGGCTCCTACAATGAGCAGTTCTTC
CASSSQGLGGSYNEQFF
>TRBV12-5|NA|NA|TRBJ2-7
TGTGCTAGTGTTAGGACAGACCCCTACGAGCAGTACTTC
CASVRTDPYEQYF
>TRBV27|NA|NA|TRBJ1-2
TGTGCCACCCCCGGAGGAGGGATGGTGGGGTATGGCTACACCTTC
CATPGGGMVGYGYTF
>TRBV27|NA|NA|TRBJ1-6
TGTGCCAGCAGTTTAACTCCAGGGTATTCACCCCTCCACTTT
CASSLTPGYSPLHF
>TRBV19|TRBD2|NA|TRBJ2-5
TGTGCCAGTAGCTCTGGCGGGGGTACGCTAGGGGAGACCCAGTACTTC
CASSSGGGTLGETQYF
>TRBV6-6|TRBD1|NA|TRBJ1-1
TGTGCTCTCGGCGGAGGGGGCGAGGGGAACACTGAAGCTTTCTTT
CALGGGGEGNTEAFF
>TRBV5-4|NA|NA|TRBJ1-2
TGTGCCAGCAGTTCTTGGGGGGGGAACTATGGCTACACCTTC
CASSSWGGNYGYTF
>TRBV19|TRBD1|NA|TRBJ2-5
TGTGCCAGTAGTCGACAGGGACAAGAGACCCAGTACTTC
CASSRQGQETQYF
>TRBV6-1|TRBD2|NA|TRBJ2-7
TGTGCCAGCAGTGTGTCCCGGACTAGCGGAACCTACGAGCAGTACTTC
CASSVSRTSGTYEQYF
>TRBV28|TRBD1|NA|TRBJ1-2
TGTGCCAGCACCCCGGACAGGGGGCCCTATGGCTACACCTTC
CASTPDRGPYGYTF
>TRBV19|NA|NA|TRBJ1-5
TGTGCCAGTAGTATAGGACAGGCAGTCGGTCAGCCCCAGCATTTT
CASSIGQAVGQPQHF
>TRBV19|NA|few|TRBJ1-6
TGTGCCAGTAGTATAAGGGGTCCGGATTCACCCCTCCACTTT
CASSIRGPDSPLHF
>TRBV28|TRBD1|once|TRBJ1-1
TGTGCCAGCAGTTCAAAGGACAGGGGAGCTTTCTTT
CASSSKDRGAFF
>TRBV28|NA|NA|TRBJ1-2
TGTGCCAGCAGTTCTGCCCCGCGCTATGGCTACACCTTC
CASSSAPRYGYTF
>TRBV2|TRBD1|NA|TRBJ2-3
TGTGCCAGCAGGACGGACAGGGGTCCATCAGATACGCAGTATTTT
CASRTDRGPSDTQYF
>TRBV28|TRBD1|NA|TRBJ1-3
TGTGCCAGCAGTCCCTCGACAGGGCTAAACTCTGGAAACACCATATATTTT
CASSPSTGLNSGNTIYF
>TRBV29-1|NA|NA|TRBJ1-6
TGCAGCGTGGCCGGGACGGGGGGCTCACCCCTCCACTTT
CSVAGTGGSPLHF
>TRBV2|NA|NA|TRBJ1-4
TGTGCCAGCCGTACGGGACAAGGGACTGAAAAACTGTTTTTT
CASRTGQGTEKLFF
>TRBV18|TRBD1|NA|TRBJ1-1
TGTGCCAGCTCACCAGGGGGACAGGGATACACTGAAGCTTTCTTT
CASSPGGQGYTEAFF
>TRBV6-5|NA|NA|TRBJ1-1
TGTGCCAGCAGTTACTCGAACTCGGGGAACACTGAAGCTTTCTTT
CASSYSNSGNTEAFF
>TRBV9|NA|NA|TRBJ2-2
TGTGCCAGCAGCGTATCTATGAACACCGGGGAGCTGTTTTTT
CASSVSMNTGELFF
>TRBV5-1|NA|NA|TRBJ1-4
TGCGCCAGCAGCTTGGGGTACACCGCAACTAATGAAAAACTGTTTTTT
CASSLGYTATNEKLFF
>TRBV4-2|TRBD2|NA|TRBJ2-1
TGTGCCAGCACCTCATTCCTAGCGGGGGGGGATAATGAGCAGTTCTTC
CASTSFLAGGDNEQFF
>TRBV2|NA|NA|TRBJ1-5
TGTGCCAGCAGTAACAGGGAGGGGCAGCCCCAGCATTTT
CASSNREGQPQHF
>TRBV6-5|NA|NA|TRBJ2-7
TGTGCCAGCAGCTCCGGGACACGGGCCTACGAGCAGTACTTC
CASSSGTRAYEQYF
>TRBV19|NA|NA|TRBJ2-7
TGTGCCAGTAGTACGGACAGCCTTTACGAGCAGTACTTC
CASSTDSLYEQYF
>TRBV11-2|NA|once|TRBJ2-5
TGTGCCAGCAGCTGGGCGGGGACCCAAGAGACCCAGTACTTC
CASSWAGTQETQYF
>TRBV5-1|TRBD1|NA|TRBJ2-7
TGCGCCAGCAGCTCCCCTGAAGGACAGGACTTCGCCTACGAGCAGTACTTC
CASSSPEGQDFAYEQYF
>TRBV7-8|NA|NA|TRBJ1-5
TGTGCCAGCAGCTTAGTTGGTCAGGCGCTTAGCAATCAGCCCCAGCATTTT
CASSLVGQALSNQPQHF
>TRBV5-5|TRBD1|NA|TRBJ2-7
TGTGCCAGCAGCCCCGGGACAGGTGGTTCCTACGAGCAGTACTTC
CASSPGTGGSYEQYF
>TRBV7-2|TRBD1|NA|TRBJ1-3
TGTGCCAGCAGCTCCTTAACCGGGACAGGGGCTGGAAACACCATATATTTT
CASSSLTGTGAGNTIYF